A single sample gave rise to the 2 T cell receptor beta chains below, sequenced in a study of long-term antiretroviral therapy in people with HIV. A v3.0 immunoSEQ assay was performed at survey level. The table came from immunoSEQ multiplex PCR; TCRdb's copy has only in-frame clones and leaves some out. This table holds 9,500 to 15,000 clones, 82% found once. The sample consisted of unsorted PBMCs, taken nearly 8.5 years after starting antiretroviral therapy. Source of these receptors: a man aged 50 or older with HIV.

CDR3 coding DNA: TGTGCCATCAGTGAGTCCGTAGGGCAGTATTTT. Translation: CAISESVGQYF. The rearrangement links TRBV10-3 to TRBJ2-3; D ambiguous. The CDR3 totals 11 residues. Deletions cut 0 bases from V and 11 bases from J, with 6 bases between. CDR1 is ENHRY and CDR2 is SYGVKD in the germline V gene.

V is TRBV14 and J is TRBJ1-2; no clear D. The ends were cut back, 0 bases at V and 8 bases at J, with 10 bases in the middle. This CDR3 spans 13 amino acids. Germline CDR1 is SGHDN and CDR2 is FVKESK. The CDR3 loop is CASSQDHGGGYTF. The CDR3 DNA sequence: TGTGCCAGCAGCCAAGACCACGGAGGAGGCTACACCTTC.